Shown below are 25 T cell receptor beta chains from a single sample sequenced in a study of blood T cell repertoires in COVID-19 (TCRdb year 2020). The method behind the library was the immunoSEQ multiplex PCR assay. TCRdb re-hosts the immuneACCESS table, in-frame sequences only. Its copies lack some clones; in the studies checked, an unresolved V gene accounts for under half of them, and the cause for the rest is not known. For this sample the table gives 150,000 or so clones, of which roughly 90% were detected only once. The top ten clones comprise roughly a sixth of the sample. Source material: peripheral blood. The receptors come from a man between 60 and 70 years old with active or convalescent COVID-19.

V usage is TRBV6-5 and J usage is TRBJ1-2, with D tentatively TRBD1 (6 bases). There are 14 residues in the CDR3. Germline V gene sequence: CDR1 MNHEY, CDR2 SVGAGI. V shed 0 bases and J shed 4 bases, with 9 bases lying between them. CDR3 residues: CASSYSRGSYGYTF. For the CDR3, the DNA is TGTGCCAGCAGTTACTCCAGGGGCAGCTATGGCTACACCTTC.

The rearrangement links TRBV4-2 to TRBJ1-4; D is possibly TRBD1 (5 bases). Germline V gene data show CDR1 as LGHNA and CDR2 as YNFKEQ. Trimming took 0 bases from V and 7 from J, leaving 12 bases between them. The CDR3 length is 15 residues. The CDR3 reads CASSQDRAKGEKLFF. The CDR3 DNA sequence: TGTGCCAGCAGCCAAGACAGGGCTAAAGGTGAAAAACTGTTTTTT.

The V gene is TRBV19, the J gene TRBJ1-5, with D maybe TRBD1 (5 bases). Trimming stripped 2 bases from V and 2 bases from J, with 10 bases between. CDR3 size: 15 residues. Germline loops: CDR1 LNHDA, CDR2 SQIVND (reference sequence). In nucleotides, the CDR3 is TGTGCCAGTAGTATATTGCAGGGCGGCAATCAGCCCCAGCATTTT. It specifies CASSILQGGNQPQHF.

The gene calls are TRBV5-8 and TRBJ1-2, with D perhaps matching TRBD1 (5 bases). The CDR3 runs 15 residues. The V and J ends lost 4 bases and 4 bases respectively, with 17 bases between them. Germline V gives CDR1 SGHTS, CDR2 YDEGEE. CDR3 residues: CASSPLGGGPYGYTF. Written as DNA, the CDR3 is TGTGCCAGCAGCCCACTCGGGGGGGGACCCTATGGCTACACCTTC. Variable domain in full (rest from reference TRBV5-8 and TRBJ1-2): EAGVTQSPTHLIKTRGQQATLRCSPISGHTSVYWYQQALGLGLQFLLWYDEGEERNRGNFPPRFSGRQFPNYSSELNVNALELEDSALYLCASSPLGGGPYGYTFGSGTRLTVV.

The chain joins TRBV5-1 to TRBJ1-3; D ambiguous. The CDR3 length is 17 residues. V lost 4 bases to trimming and J lost 5 bases, with 22 bases between them. Germline V gene lookup returns CDR1 SGHRS and CDR2 YFSETQ. The CDR3 spells CASSPRPAVETRNTIYF. The CDR3 DNA reads TGCGCCAGCAGCCCCCGCCCTGCAGTAGAGACTAGAAACACCATATATTTT.

The chain recombines TRBV25-1 with TRBJ2-6, with D possibly TRBD1 on 6 matching bases. The CDR3 is made up of 15 amino acids. Trimming stripped 5 bases from V and 3 bases from J, with 11 bases between. CDR1 and CDR2 (germline): MGHDK, SYGVNS. CDR3 protein: CASSPPGVGANVLTF. In nucleotides, the CDR3 is TGTGCCAGCAGTCCCCCAGGGGTTGGGGCCAACGTCCTGACTTTC.

The rearrangement links TRBV7-8 to TRBJ2-1; 8 bases match TRBD2. The CDR3 extends over 15 amino acids. CDR1 SGHVS and CDR2 FQNEAQ come from the germline V gene. J was trimmed by 4 bases and V by 5 bases; bases with no gene match: 7. The CDR3 here is CASSIGGVQYNEQFF. The CDR3 DNA reads TGTGCCAGCAGCATCGGGGGGGTCCAATACAATGAGCAGTTCTTC.

V usage is TRBV19 and J usage is TRBJ2-7, with 7 bases lining up with TRBD1. The germline CDR1 and CDR2 sequences are LNHDA and SQIVND (reference sequence). The V segment lost 3 bases and the J segment 3 bases; nucleotides outside the gene matches: 11. This CDR3 is 16 amino acids long. The CDR3 is CASSILGPGQSYEQYF. In nucleotides, the CDR3 is TGTGCCAGTAGTATCCTCGGCCCGGGACAGAGCTACGAGCAGTACTTC. The full variable domain, its missing parts supplied by reference TRBV19 and TRBJ2-7, is DGGITQSPKYLFRKEGQNVTLSCEQNLNHDAMYWYRQDPGQGLRLIYYSQIVNDFQKGDIAEGYSVSREKKESFPLTVTSAQKNPTAFYLCASSILGPGQSYEQYFGPGTRLTVT.

The rearrangement uses TRBV10-3 and TRBJ1-1; TRBD1 agrees at 8 bases. Unmatched junction bases numbered 14, after V lost 10 bases and J lost 4 bases. The CDR3 has 15 residues. In germline, CDR1 is ENHRY, CDR2 SYGVKD. CDR3 nucleotide sequence: TGTGCCACACACTACACTCAGGGGGCGGGCACTGAAGCTTTCTTT. It codes for CATHYTQGAGTEAFF.

The chain is built from TRBV10-2 and TRBJ1-1; 8 nucleotides match TRBD1. Germline V gene sequence: CDR1 WSHSY, CDR2 SAAADI. CDR3 length: 14 amino acids. V lost 0 bases, J lost 4 bases, and 1 base stayed unmatched. The CDR3 protein is CASSESTGATEAFF. The CDR3 nucleotides are TGCGCCAGCAGTGAGTCGACAGGGGCCACTGAAGCTTTCTTT.

The genes are TRBV5-1 and TRBJ2-3, with TRBD2 identical over 11 bases. Germline V gives CDR1 SGHRS, CDR2 YFSETQ. The J segment lost 7 bases and the V segment lost 3 bases, leaving 13 bases of the junction unmatched. This CDR3 has 17 amino acids. CDR3 bases: TGCGCCAGCAGCTGGGCTAGCGGGGGGCCAGAAGACTATACGCAGTATTTT. Residues: CASSWASGGPEDYTQYF.

This clone was picked up one time. The rearrangement uses TRBV14 and TRBJ1-2, with 10 bases aligning to TRBD1. The CDR3 has 14 residues. Germline V gene sequence: CDR1 SGHDN, CDR2 FVKESK. The J segment lost 7 bases and the V segment lost 4 bases, leaving 6 bases of the junction unmatched. The CDR3 sequence is CASSLRQGAIGYTF. CDR3 nucleotide sequence: TGTGCCAGCAGCCTTCGACAGGGGGCAATTGGCTACACCTTC.

The chain recombines TRBV27 with TRBJ1-1, with a weak D call TRBD1 (6 bases). Germline V lookup: CDR1 MNHEY, CDR2 SMNVEV (reference sequence). V was cut by 6 bases and J by 1 base, with 18 bases left in between. This CDR3 is 16 amino acids long. The CDR3 protein is CASSPWGGRENTEAFF. The CDR3 bases are TGTGCCAGCAGCCCTTGGGGGGGCAGGGAGAACACTGAAGCTTTCTTT.

In this sample, this clone turned up once. The chain employs TRBV12-2 and TRBJ1-1. TRBV12-2 is marked as a pseudogene. This CDR3 has 16 amino acids. The CDR3 bases are TGTGCAAGCCCATCATGTGAGAGGGAGGGGGACACTGAAGCTTTCTTT. Translating gives CASPSCEREGDTEAFF.

This clone showed up just once. CDR3 sequence reads: CASSSPAYSGARRREKLFF. CDR3 nucleotide sequence: TGTGCCAGCAGTTCCCCCGCCTATTCGGGAGCTAGGCGTCGGGAAAAACTGTTTTTT. The rearrangement uses TRBV28 and TRBJ1-4; D call uncertain. CDR1 MDHEN and CDR2 SYDVKM come from the germline V gene. The CDR3 is 19 amino acids. V lost 4 bases and J lost 8, with 29 bases in between.

The chain couples TRBV4-1 to TRBJ2-1; 8 positions match TRBD1. CDR3 length equals 15 residues. Unmatched junction bases numbered 14, after V lost 4 bases and J lost 12 bases. Germline V CDR1 and CDR2: MGHRA, YSYEKL. The CDR3 is CASSPQGAPNPVQFF. DNA for the CDR3: TGCGCCAGCAGCCCCCAGGGGGCCCCGAACCCCGTGCAGTTCTTC.

This rearrangement joins TRBV24-1 to TRBJ1-1; D may be TRBD1 (5 bases). Germline lookup yields CDR1 KGHDR and CDR2 SFDVKD. The CDR3 is 11 residues long. The ends were cut back, 6 bases at V and 4 bases at J, with 5 bases in the middle. DNA for the CDR3: TGTGCCACCAGTAGGGGCACTGAAGCTTTCTTT. The encoded protein is CATSRGTEAFF.

This clone was counted a single time. The rearrangement joins TRBV27 to TRBJ1-2; weak D call: TRBD1 (6 bases). The CDR3 is 15 amino acids. Between the trimmed V and J ends, which lost 5 bases and 4 bases, there was a span of 17 bases. The germline gives CDR1 MNHEY, CDR2 SMNVEV (reference sequence). CDR3 coding DNA: TGTGCCAGCAGTCAGGGGAGCGGGGGCCTCTATGGCTACACCTTC. This translates into CASSQGSGGLYGYTF.

The CDR3 region is CSVGGAGGYTF. The CDR3 DNA sequence: TGCAGCGTTGGGGGCGCAGGCGGCTACACCTTC. This chain uses TRBV29-1 with TRBJ1-2; tentative D call: TRBD1 (5 bases). Germline CDR1 is SQVTM and CDR2 is ANQGSEA. V lost 4 bases and J lost 8, with 11 bases in between. This CDR3 contains 11 residues.

The chain couples TRBV6-5 to TRBJ2-2; 7 bases agree with TRBD2. Losses at the gene ends were 8 bases for V and 0 bases for J; bases not matched to a gene: 3. CDR3 length: 14 residues. Germline values: CDR1 MNHEY, CDR2 SVGAGI. The CDR3: CASLGGANTGELFF. For the CDR3, the DNA is TGTGCCAGCCTGGGAGGGGCGAACACCGGGGAGCTGTTTTTT.

The chain combines TRBV5-1 with TRBJ2-1; 11 nucleotides line up with TRBD2. The CDR3 totals 15 residues. J was trimmed by 8 bases and V by 4 bases; bases with no gene match: 8. Germline CDR1 reads SGHRS; CDR2 reads YFSETQ. The chain's CDR3 is CASSNLAGGLDEQFF. DNA for the CDR3: TGCGCCAGCAGCAACCTAGCGGGGGGTTTAGATGAGCAGTTCTTC.

The J gene is TRBJ1-1, the V gene TRBV6-6; D is perhaps TRBD1 (6 bases). V was trimmed by 4 bases and J by 3 bases, leaving 12 bases between them. The CDR3 covers 14 residues. Per the germline V gene, CDR1 is MNHNY and CDR2 is SVGAGI (reference sequence). CDR3 nucleotides: TGTGCCAGCAGTTCCCCGACAGGCCACACTGAAGCTTTCTTT. It translates to CASSSPTGHTEAFF.

Only one count was recorded for this clone. This chain links TRBV6-5 with TRBJ2-3; 10 nucleotides align to TRBD1. CDR1 and CDR2 (germline): MNHEY, SVGAGI. J was trimmed by 3 bases and V by 6 bases; bases with no gene match: 6. This CDR3 has 15 residues. In DNA form, the CDR3 reads TGTGCCAGCAGGGCACCGGGACAGGGGACAGATACGCAGTATTTT. It encodes CASRAPGQGTDTQYF.

The chain links TRBV4-1 to TRBJ1-3; D is uncertain. The germline V gene has CDR1 MGHRA and CDR2 YSYEKL. The CDR3 totals 13 residues. Trimming removed 2 bases from V and 1 base from J, with 3 bases in between. CDR3 sequence: CASSQLSGNTIYF. The CDR3 DNA sequence: TGCGCCAGCAGCCAATTATCTGGAAACACCATATATTTT.

The chain joins TRBV6-1 to TRBJ1-4; TRBD1 matches at 9 bases. This CDR3 is built from 15 residues. In germline, CDR1 is MNHNS, CDR2 SASEGT. V lost 3 bases and J lost 8; bases outside the gene matches: 7. This CDR3 reads CASSDHDRGKEKLFF. CDR3 nucleotides: TGTGCCAGCAGTGACCATGACAGGGGGAAAGAAAAACTGTTTTTT.